The rows below give T cell receptor beta chains drawn from one sample of a study of blood T cell dynamics during melanoma immunotherapy. TCRdb keeps only in-frame clones here, not all; method: immunoSEQ multiplex PCR. The sample records some 13,000 clones, 92% being singletons. The starting material was effector memory CD8+ T cells from blood, obtained from a patient treated with checkpoint blockade. The receptors derive from a human donor with melanoma. CDR3s include the opening cysteine and the closing phenylalanine or tryptophan. D genes are given only for firm matches. For some rows the clone size is stated as once, few or many, or as a class when expanded; others skip it.

.,14,TRBJ2-7,.,TRBV19,CASSPGPSAYEQYF,TGTGCCAGTAGTCCAGGGCCATCTGCCTACGAGCAGTACTTC
TRBD1,13,TRBJ2-5,.,TRBV5-3,CAIRDRGQETQYF,TGTGCCATTAGGGACAGGGGGCAAGAGACCCAGTACTTC
TRBD1,14,TRBJ2-5,once,TRBV7-9,CASSSPGGWETQYF,TGTGCCAGCAGCTCCCCAGGGGGATGGGAGACCCAGTACTTC
.,16,TRBJ2-3,.,TRBV4-3,CASSPTQFGLADTQYF,TGCGCCAGCAGCCCGACTCAATTCGGGCTCGCAGATACGCAGTATTTT
.,14,TRBJ1-1,.,TRBV5-1,CASSLGGTSTEAFF,TGCGCCAGCAGCTTGGGCGGGACGAGCACTGAAGCTTTCTTT
.,15,TRBJ2-5,.,TRBV10-3,CAISEVDSGQETQYF,TGTGCCATCAGTGAGGTCGACAGCGGCCAAGAGACCCAGTACTTC
.,16,TRBJ2-7,.,TRBV19,CASSMGVQVSSYEQYF,TGTGCCAGTAGTATGGGGGTACAGGTCTCCTCCTACGAGCAGTACTTC
.,15,TRBJ2-7,once,TRBV11-2,CASSFSRGSTYEQYF,TGTGCCAGCAGCTTTAGTAGGGGATCTACCTACGAGCAGTACTTC
TRBD2,15,TRBJ2-2,.,TRBV7-9,CASSFLAGAGGELFF,TGTGCCAGCAGCTTTCTAGCGGGAGCGGGCGGGGAGCTGTTTTTT
.,12,TRBJ2-7,.,TRBV11-2,CASSQSIYEQYF,TGTGCCAGCAGCCAGTCTATATACGAGCAGTACTTC
.,16,TRBJ1-2,few,TRBV4-2,CASSFEAGSSNYGYTF,TGTGCCAGCAGCTTCGAAGCGGGCAGCTCTAACTATGGCTACACCTTC
.,14,TRBJ2-7,.,TRBV28,CASSFPGPTYEQYF,TGTGCCAGCAGTTTCCCGGGACCGACGTACGAGCAGTACTTC
TRBD2,16,TRBJ2-2,.,TRBV7-9,CASSSRLAGFTGELFF,TGTGCCAGCAGCTCTAGACTAGCGGGATTCACCGGGGAGCTGTTTTTT
TRBD1,16,TRBJ1-5,few,TRBV19,CASSRGGQGGNQPQHF,TGTGCCAGTAGTAGGGGGGGACAGGGTGGCAATCAGCCCCAGCATTTT
.,15,TRBJ1-5,.,TRBV11-2,CASSLEGRDHQPQHF,TGTGCCAGCAGCTTAGAGGGCAGGGATCATCAGCCCCAGCATTTT
.,13,TRBJ1-1,.,TRBV10-1,CASSNTPWGEAFF,TGCGCCAGCAGTAACACACCCTGGGGTGAAGCTTTCTTT
.,16,TRBJ2-4,.,TRBV27,CASSLSWGLAKNIQYF,TGTGCCAGCAGTTTATCGTGGGGTCTAGCCAAAAACATTCAGTACTTC
.,13,TRBJ1-1,.,TRBV9,CASSVESGGEAFF,TGTGCCAGCAGCGTAGAATCTGGGGGCGAAGCTTTCTTT
.,16,TRBJ2-1,.,TRBV28,CASRGEGGNYYNEQFF,TGTGCCAGCAGGGGAGAGGGGGGCAACTACTACAATGAGCAGTTCTTC
.,15,TRBJ1-1,.,TRBV9,CASSVVAGMGTEAFF,TGTGCCAGCAGCGTAGTTGCAGGGATGGGCACTGAAGCTTTCTTT
.,15,TRBJ2-7,.,TRBV7-2,CASSLDNDGPYEQYF,TGTGCCAGCAGCTTAGATAATGACGGACCCTACGAGCAGTACTTC
TRBD2,16,TRBJ2-1,.,TRBV4-1,CASSQVGGSAYNEQFF,TGCGCCAGCAGCCAAGTTGGCGGGAGTGCGTACAATGAGCAGTTCTTC
.,13,TRBJ2-5,.,TRBV7-9,CASSHPARETQYF,TGTGCCAGCAGCCACCCAGCCAGGGAGACCCAGTACTTC
TRBD1,14,TRBJ2-1,.,TRBV19,CASADRGFYNEQFF,TGTGCCAGTGCAGACAGGGGCTTTTACAATGAGCAGTTCTTC
.,14,TRBJ2-4,.,TRBV18,CASSPGLAKNIQYF,TGTGCCAGCTCTCCCGGCCTAGCCAAAAACATTCAGTACTTC
.,14,TRBJ1-2,.,TRBV11-1,CASSDRVAGYGYTF,TGTGCCAGCAGCGACCGCGTGGCAGGCTATGGCTACACCTTC
TRBD1,15,TRBJ2-1,.,TRBV15,CATSRGTGGPDEQFF,TGTGCCACCAGCAGAGGGACAGGGGGCCCAGATGAGCAGTTCTTC
.,15,TRBJ2-1,.,TRBV7-9,CASSETGTSYNEQFF,TGTGCCAGCAGCGAGACCGGGACTTCCTACAATGAGCAGTTCTTC
TRBD1,14,TRBJ1-2,.,TRBV19,CASSVTGAVYGYTF,TGTGCCAGTAGTGTAACAGGGGCGGTCTATGGCTACACCTTC
TRBD1,17,TRBJ1-2,.,TRBV7-9,CASSLDWTGGISYGYTF,TGTGCCAGCAGCTTAGATTGGACAGGGGGAATCTCCTATGGCTACACCTTC
TRBD1,15,TRBJ2-1,.,TRBV2,CASSPGQGVFNEQFF,TGTGCCAGCAGTCCCGGACAGGGGGTATTCAATGAGCAGTTCTTC
.,17,TRBJ1-3,.,TRBV4-1,CASSQEQSGRLGNTIYF,TGCGCCAGCAGCCAAGAGCAGTCAGGGCGGCTGGGAAACACCATATATTTT
.,15,TRBJ2-2,.,TRBV19,CASSIRDTGTGELFF,TGTGCCAGTAGTATCCGGGACACGGGGACCGGGGAGCTGTTTTTT